This TCR beta chain derives from a study of blood T cells in healthy people across ages. Across the whole study: Using template switching, researchers captured about one barcoded beta molecule for each two T cells.

It was with a sample-barcoded 5' primer and a J-beta primer mix that a second PCR of about 6 to 11 cycles was run. TCRdb passed the 5' RACE reads through MiXCR, listing each CDR3 protein once. The sample holds about 2 million distinct CDR3 sequences, less than 50% seen once. Drawn from each donor were ten milliliters of peripheral blood. About this clonotype: Its antigen remains unidentified. Mismatch with germline at one junction end may stem from a read error.

Notes on the study in general: The donors' CMV status was not determined, possibly confounding changes in expanded clonotypes. Correlation between TCR beta diversity and naive T cell percentage was strong.

The receptor comes from a woman aged 40 to 50 in good health. The material sequenced was blood.

The CDR3 loop reads CSARQTGSSYERYF. CDR3 bases: TGCAGTGCTAGACAAACAGGGAGCTCCTACGAGCGGTACTTC. The genes are TRBV20-1 and TRBJ2-7; TRBD1 is a possible D gene (6 bases). From germline, CDR1 is DFQATT and CDR2 SNEGSKA (reference sequence). The CDR3 runs to 14 residues.